This TCR beta chain was sequenced in a study of molecular identifiers for immune sequencing clone quantification. The wider study: In replicates, RNA taken from roughly 20,000 or 100,000 naive CD8 cells was divided five ways, and four portions underwent sequencing.

Study results and limitations: The share of molecules held by clones above 20 RNA copies was over 98% in effector cells and under 1% in naive cells.

A CD8+CD4-CCR7+CD45RA+ gate was used to sort naive CD8 T cells. The CDR3 has 15 amino acids. V lost 4 bases and J 4 bases, leaving 17 bases between the germline ends. Per the germline V gene, CDR1 is SGHKS and CDR2 is YYEKEE (reference sequence). Of note for this clonotype: Its antigen is currently unknown.

Previously described methods and listed TCR primers produced bulk TCR libraries. TCRdb used MiXCR to reprocess the PCR reads, holding one entry per CDR3 protein. The data contain about 640,000 distinct CDR3 sequences, 15% to 20% of them singletons. The genes are TRBV5-5 and TRBJ1-1, with D perhaps matching TRBD1 (6 bases). Sequencing was carried out using naive CD8+ T cells from blood, with Jurkat cell RNA spiked in. This sample's subset: FACS-sorted CD8+CD4-CCR7+CD45RA+ naive T cells. This clonotype was obtained from a human donor in good health. Some libraries in this study had Jurkat cell RNA spiked in. The CDR3 DNA sequence: TGTGCCAGCAGCGGAGCCGGGACACCGAGCACTGAAGCTTTCTTT. This gives the protein CASSGAGTPSTEAFF. Looking up the rest from reference TRBV5-5 and TRBJ1-1 gives the full variable domain: DAGVTQSPTHLIKTRGQQVTLRCSPISGHKSVSWYQQVLGQGPQFIFQYYEKEERGRGNFPDRFSARQFPNYSSELNVNALLLGDSALYLCASSGAGTPSTEAFFGQGTRLTVV.